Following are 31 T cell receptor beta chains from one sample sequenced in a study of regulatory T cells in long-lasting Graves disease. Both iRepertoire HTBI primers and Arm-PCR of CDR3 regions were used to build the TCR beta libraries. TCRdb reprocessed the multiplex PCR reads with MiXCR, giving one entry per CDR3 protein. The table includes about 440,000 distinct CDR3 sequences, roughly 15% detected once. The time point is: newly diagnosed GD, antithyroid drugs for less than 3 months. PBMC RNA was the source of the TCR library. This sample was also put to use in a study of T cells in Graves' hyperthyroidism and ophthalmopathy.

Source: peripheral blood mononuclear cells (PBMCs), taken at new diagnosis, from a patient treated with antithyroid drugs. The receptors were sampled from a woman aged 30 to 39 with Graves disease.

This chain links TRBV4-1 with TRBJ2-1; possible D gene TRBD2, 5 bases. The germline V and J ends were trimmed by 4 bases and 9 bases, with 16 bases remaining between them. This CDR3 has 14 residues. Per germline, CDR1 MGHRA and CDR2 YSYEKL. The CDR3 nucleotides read TGCGCCAGCAGCCGACTACTCGCGGCTGCTGAGCAGTTCTTC. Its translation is CASSRLLAAAEQFF.

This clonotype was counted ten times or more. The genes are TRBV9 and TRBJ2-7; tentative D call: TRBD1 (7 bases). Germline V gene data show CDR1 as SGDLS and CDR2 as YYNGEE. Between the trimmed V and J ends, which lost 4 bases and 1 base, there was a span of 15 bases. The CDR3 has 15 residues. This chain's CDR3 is CASSPGGRESYEQYF. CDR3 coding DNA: TGTGCCAGCAGCCCAGGGGGGCGGGAATCCTACGAGCAGTACTTC. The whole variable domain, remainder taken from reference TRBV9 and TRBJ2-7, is DSGVTQTPKHLITATGQRVTLRCSPRSGDLSVYWYQQSLDQGLQFLIQYYNGEERAKGNILERFSAQQFPDLHSELNLSSLELGDSALYFCASSPGGRESYEQYFGPGTRLTVT.

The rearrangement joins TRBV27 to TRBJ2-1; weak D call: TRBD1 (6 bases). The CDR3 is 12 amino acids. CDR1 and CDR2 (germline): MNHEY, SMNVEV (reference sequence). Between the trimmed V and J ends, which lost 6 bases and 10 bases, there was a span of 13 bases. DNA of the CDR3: TGTGCCAGCAGCTTAAACAGGGACGAGCAGTTCTTC. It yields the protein CASSLNRDEQFF.

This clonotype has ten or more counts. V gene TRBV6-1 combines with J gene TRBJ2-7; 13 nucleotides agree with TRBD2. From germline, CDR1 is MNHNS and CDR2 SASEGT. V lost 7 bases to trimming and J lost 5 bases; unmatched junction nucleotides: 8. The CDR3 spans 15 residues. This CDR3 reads CASKLAGGFNDEQYF. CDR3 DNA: TGTGCCAGCAAACTAGCGGGAGGGTTTAACGACGAGCAGTACTTC.

The chain's CDR3 is CASSFEGPYNEQFF. As DNA, the CDR3 is TGTGCCAGCAGCTTTGAAGGGCCTTACAATGAGCAGTTCTTC. This chain connects TRBV7-9 to TRBJ2-1; no clear D gene. There are 14 residues in the CDR3. The germline gives CDR1 SEHNR, CDR2 FQNEAQ (reference sequence). V lost 3 bases and J lost 4, with 10 bases in between.

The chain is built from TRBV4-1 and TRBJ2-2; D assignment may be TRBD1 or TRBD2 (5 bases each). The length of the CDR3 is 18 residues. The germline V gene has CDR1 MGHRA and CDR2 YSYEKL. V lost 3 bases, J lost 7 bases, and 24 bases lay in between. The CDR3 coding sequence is TGCGCCAGCAGCCACAGCTCGGCAGGGCTTGGCGAGGGCGGGGAGCTGTTTTTT. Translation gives CASSHSSAGLGEGGELFF.

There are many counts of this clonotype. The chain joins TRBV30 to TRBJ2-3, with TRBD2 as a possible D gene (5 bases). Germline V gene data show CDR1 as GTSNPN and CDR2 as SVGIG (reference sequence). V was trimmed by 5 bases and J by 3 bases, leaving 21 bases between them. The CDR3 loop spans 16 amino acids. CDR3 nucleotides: TGTGCCTGGGACATGGGAATGGGGAGCGAGACAGATACGCAGTATTTT. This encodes CAWDMGMGSETDTQYF.

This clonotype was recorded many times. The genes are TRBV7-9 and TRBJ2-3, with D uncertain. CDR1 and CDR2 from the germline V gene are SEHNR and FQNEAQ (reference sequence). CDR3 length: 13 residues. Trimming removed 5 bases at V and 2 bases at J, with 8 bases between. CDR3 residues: CASSPTTTDTQYF. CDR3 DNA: TGTGCCAGCAGCCCGACCACCACAGATACGCAGTATTTT.

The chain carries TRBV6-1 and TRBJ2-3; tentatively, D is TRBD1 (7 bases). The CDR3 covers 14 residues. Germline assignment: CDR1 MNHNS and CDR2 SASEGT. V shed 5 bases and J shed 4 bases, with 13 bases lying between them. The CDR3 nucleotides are TGTGCCAGCAGTCGCGGGACAGCCCCAGATACGCAGTATTTT. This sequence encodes CASSRGTAPDTQYF.

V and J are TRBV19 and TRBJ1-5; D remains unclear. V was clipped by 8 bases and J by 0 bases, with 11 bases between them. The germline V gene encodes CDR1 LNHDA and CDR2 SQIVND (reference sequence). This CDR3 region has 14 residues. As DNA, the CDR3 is TGTGCCAGTCTTCCGACTTATAGCAATCAGCCCCAGCATTTT. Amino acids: CASLPTYSNQPQHF.

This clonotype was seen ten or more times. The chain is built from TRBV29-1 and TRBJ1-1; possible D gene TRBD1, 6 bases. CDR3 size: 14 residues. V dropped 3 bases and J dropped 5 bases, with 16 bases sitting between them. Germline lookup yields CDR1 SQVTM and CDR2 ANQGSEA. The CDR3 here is CSVESWTEMTEAFF. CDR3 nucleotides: TGCAGCGTTGAGAGTTGGACAGAGATGACTGAAGCTTTCTTT.

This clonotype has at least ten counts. CDR3 in DNA: TGTGCCAGCAGCCTAGCTCGGGGCTACGAGCAGTACTTC. It encodes CASSLARGYEQYF. The chain is built from TRBV11-2 and TRBJ2-7, with D possibly matching TRBD2 (5 bases). Germline V CDR1 and CDR2: SGHAT, FQNNGV. V was clipped by 5 bases and J by 3 bases, with 11 bases between them. This CDR3 spans 13 amino acids.

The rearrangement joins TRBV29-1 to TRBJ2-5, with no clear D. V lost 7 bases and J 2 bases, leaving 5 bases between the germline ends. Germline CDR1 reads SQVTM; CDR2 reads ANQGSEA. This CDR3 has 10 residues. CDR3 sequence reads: CSGGQETQYF. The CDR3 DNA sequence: TGCAGCGGTGGGCAAGAGACCCAGTACTTC.

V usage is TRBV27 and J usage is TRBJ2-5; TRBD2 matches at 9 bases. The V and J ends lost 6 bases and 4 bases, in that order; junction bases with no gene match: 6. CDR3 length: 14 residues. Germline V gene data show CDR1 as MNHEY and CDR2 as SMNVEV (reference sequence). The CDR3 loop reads CASSPFSGRETQYF. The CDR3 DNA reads TGTGCCAGCAGCCCATTTAGCGGGAGAGAGACCCAGTACTTC.

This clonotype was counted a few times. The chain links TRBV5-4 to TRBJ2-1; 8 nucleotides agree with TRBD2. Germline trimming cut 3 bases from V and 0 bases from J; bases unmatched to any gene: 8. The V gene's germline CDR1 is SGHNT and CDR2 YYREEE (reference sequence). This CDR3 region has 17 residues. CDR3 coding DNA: TGTGCCAGCAGCTCCCTCGGGGGGGGGAGCTCCTACAATGAGCAGTTCTTC. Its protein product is CASSSLGGGSSYNEQFF. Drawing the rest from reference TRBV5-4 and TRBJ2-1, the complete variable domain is ETGVTQSPTHLIKTRGQQVTLRCSSQSGHNTVSWYQQALGQGPQFIFQYYREEENGRGNFPPRFSGLQFPNYSSELNVNALELDDSALYLCASSSLGGGSSYNEQFFGPGTRLTVL.

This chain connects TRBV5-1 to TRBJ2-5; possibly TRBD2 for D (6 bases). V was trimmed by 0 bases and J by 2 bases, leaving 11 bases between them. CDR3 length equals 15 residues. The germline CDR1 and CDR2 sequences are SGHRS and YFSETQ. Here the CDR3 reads CASSLVEGGQETQYF. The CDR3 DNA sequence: TGCGCCAGCAGCTTGGTGGAGGGCGGGCAAGAGACCCAGTACTTC. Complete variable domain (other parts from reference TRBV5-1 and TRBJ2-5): KAGVTQTPRYLIKTRGQQVTLSCSPISGHRSVSWYQQTPGQGLQFLFEYFSETQRNKGNFPGRFSGRQFSNSRSEMNVSTLELGDSALYLCASSLVEGGQETQYFGPGTRLLVL.

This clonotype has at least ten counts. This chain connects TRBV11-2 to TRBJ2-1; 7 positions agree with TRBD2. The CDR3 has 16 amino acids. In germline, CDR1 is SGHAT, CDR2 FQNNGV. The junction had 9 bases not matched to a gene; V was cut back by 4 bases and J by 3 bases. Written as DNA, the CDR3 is TGTGCCAGCAGCTCAATCCGGGGGGAACGCTACAATGAGCAGTTCTTC. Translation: CASSSIRGERYNEQFF.

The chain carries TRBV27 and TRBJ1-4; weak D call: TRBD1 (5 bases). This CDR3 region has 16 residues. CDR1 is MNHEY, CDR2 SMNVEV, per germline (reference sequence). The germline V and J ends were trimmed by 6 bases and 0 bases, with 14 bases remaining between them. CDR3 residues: CASSPDTGSTNEKLFF. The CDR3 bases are TGTGCCAGCAGCCCGGACACCGGATCAACTAATGAAAAACTGTTTTTT.

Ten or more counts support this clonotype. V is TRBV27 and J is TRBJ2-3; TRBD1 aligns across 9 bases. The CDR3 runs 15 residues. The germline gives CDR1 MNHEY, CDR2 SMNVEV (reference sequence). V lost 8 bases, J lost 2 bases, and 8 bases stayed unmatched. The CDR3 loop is CASPDRGSNTDTQYF. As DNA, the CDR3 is TGTGCCAGCCCGGACAGGGGCTCAAACACAGATACGCAGTATTTT.

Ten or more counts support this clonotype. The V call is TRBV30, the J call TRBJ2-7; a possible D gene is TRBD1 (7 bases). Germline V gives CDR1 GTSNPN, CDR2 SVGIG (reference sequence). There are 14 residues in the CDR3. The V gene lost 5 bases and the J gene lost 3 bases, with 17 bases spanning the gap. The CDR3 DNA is TGTGCCTGGTTAGGGCAGGGGGGAAACTACGAGCAGTACTTC. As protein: CAWLGQGGNYEQYF.

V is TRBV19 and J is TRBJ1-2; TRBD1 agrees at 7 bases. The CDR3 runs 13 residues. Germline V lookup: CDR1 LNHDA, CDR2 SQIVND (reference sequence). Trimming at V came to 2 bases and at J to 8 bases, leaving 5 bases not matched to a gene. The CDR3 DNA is TGTGCCAGTAGTATAAGGACAGGACGAGGCTACACCTTC. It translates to CASSIRTGRGYTF.

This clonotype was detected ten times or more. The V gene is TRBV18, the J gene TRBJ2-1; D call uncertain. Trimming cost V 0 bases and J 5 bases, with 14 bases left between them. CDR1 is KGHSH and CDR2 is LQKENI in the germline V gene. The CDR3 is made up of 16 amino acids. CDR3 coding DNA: TGTGCCAGCTCACCACCGAGAGGAACCGGAGACAATGAGCAGTTCTTC. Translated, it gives CASSPPRGTGDNEQFF.

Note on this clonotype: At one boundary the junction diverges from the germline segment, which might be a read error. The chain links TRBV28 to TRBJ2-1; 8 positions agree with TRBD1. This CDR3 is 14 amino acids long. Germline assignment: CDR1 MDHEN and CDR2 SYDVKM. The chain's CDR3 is CASSLAGGRNGQFF. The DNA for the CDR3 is TGTGCCAGCAGTTTAGCAGGGGGCCGCAATGGGCAGTTCTTC.

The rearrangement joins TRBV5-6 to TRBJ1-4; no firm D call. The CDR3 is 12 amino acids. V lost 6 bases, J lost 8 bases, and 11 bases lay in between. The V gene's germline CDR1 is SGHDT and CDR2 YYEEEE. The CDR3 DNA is TGTGCCAGCACCCGTCGCAGGGAAAAACTGTTTTTT. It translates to CASTRRREKLFF.

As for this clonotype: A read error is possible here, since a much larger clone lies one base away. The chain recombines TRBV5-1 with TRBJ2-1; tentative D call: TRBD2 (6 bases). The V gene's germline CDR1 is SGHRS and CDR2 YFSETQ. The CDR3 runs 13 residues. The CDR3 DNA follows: TGCGTCAGCAGCTGGGGGGTCGCAGGTGAGCAGTTCTTC. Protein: CVSSWGVAGEQFF. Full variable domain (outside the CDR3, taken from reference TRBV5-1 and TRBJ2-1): KAGVTQTPRYLIKTRGQQVTLSCSPISGHRSVSWYQQTPGQGLQFLFEYFSETQRNKGNFPGRFSGRQFSNSRSEMNVSTLELGDSALYLCVSSWGVAGEQFFGPGTRLTVL.

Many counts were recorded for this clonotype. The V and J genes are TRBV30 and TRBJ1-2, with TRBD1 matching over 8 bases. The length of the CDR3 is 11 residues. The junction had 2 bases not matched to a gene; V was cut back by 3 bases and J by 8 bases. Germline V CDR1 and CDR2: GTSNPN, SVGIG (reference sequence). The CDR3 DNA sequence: TGTGCCTGGAGCAGGGGGCACGGCTACACCTTC. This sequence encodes CAWSRGHGYTF.

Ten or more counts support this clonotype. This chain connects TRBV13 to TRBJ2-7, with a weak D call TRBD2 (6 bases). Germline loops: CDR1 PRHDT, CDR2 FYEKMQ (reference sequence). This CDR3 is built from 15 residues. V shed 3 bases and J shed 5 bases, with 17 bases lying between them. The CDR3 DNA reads TGTGCCAGCAGCTTCAGGAGACTAGAGGGCCACGAGCAGTACTTC. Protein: CASSFRRLEGHEQYF.

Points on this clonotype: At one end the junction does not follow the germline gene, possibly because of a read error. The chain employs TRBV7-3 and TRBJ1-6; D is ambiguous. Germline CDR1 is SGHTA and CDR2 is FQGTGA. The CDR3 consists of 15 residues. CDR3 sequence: CASSLKGSFNSPLHF. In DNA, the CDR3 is TGTGCCAGCAGCTTAAAAGGGTCCTTTAATTCACCCCTCCACTTT.

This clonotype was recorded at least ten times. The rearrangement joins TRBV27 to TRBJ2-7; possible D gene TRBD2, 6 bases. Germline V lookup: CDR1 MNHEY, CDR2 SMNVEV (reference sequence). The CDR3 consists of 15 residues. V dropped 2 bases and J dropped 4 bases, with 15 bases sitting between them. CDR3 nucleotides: TGTGCCAGCAGTTTAAAGCGGGCTTTACCGTACGAGCAGTACTTC. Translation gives CASSLKRALPYEQYF.

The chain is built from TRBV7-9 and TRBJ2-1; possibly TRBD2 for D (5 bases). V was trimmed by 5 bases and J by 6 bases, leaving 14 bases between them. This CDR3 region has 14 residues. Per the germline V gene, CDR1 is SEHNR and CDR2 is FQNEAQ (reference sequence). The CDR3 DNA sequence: TGTGCCAGCAGCATCGCCGGGATTATCAATGAGCAGTTCTTC. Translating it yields CASSIAGIINEQFF. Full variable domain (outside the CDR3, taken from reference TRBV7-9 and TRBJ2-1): DTGVSQNPRHKITKRGQNVTFRCDPISEHNRLYWYRQTLGQGPEFLTYFQNEAQLEKSRLLSDRFSAERPKGSFSTLEIQRTEQGDSAMYLCASSIAGIINEQFFGPGTRLTVL.

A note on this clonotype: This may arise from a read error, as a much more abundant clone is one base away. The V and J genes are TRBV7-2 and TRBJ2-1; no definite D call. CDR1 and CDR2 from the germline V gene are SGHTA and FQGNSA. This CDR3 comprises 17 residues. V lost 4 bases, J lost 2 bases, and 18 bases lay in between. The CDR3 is CASSWALDPQAYNEQFF. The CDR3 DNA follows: TGTGCCAGCAGCTGGGCCCTCGACCCCCAGGCCTACAATGAGCAGTTCTTC.